This TCR beta chain was documented in a study of T cell responses to AZD1222 COVID-19 vaccine. Study background: Samples with a second dose at about 4 or about 12 weeks were pooled together. Broader study findings: An increase in Spike-specific TCR breadth and depth was observed after two AZD1222 doses. Clonal diversity was possibly underestimated; the donors were predominantly white British and more often female. Repertoires were obtained solely post-peak T cell response.

The assay was immunoSEQ multiplex PCR, and TCRdb's table has in-frame clones only and misses some. In the table there are about 140,000 clones, about 89% of which are singletons. Concerning this clone: The antigen is unknown.

With 4 bases removed from V and 0 bases from J, the gap between germline ends came to 12 bases. Germline V gene data show CDR1 as MNHEY and CDR2 as SVGAGI. This CDR3 comprises 15 residues. The TCR originated in an adult in good health. Specimen: peripheral blood, collected on day 0 of AZD1222 vaccination. V gene TRBV6-5 combines with J gene TRBJ1-1; D is perhaps TRBD1 (5 bases). The CDR3 spells CASSSIQGLNTEAFF. The CDR3, as DNA: TGTGCCAGCAGTTCCATCCAGGGCCTGAACACTGAAGCTTTCTTT.